A single T cell receptor (beta chain) is shown here with its context. What it recognizes is unknown. This sample stems from a study of OX40 agonist ivuxolimab in advanced cancers. The CDR3 extends over 18 amino acids. Germline CDR1 SGHTS, CDR2 YDEGEE. V was clipped by 1 base and J by 4 bases, with 18 bases between them. General observations from the study: CD8+ T cells averaged more expanded clones than CD4+.

Produced via immunoSEQ multiplex PCR; TCRdb's table is partial and in-frame only. Among more than 80,000 clones listed, 75% to 95% were seen once. The clonotype originates from an adult with an advanced solid tumor such as melanoma, head and neck, liver or kidney cancer. Sequenced material: CD4+ or CD8+ T cells sorted from blood, taken in a trial of the OX40 agonist ivuxolimab. This sequence joins TRBV5-8 and TRBJ2-6, with D possibly matching TRBD1 (6 bases). The CDR3 coding sequence is TGTGCCAGCAGCTTGAGATGGGGGCTCGGGACCGGGGCCAACGTCCTGACTTTC. It yields the protein CASSLRWGLGTGANVLTF.